The text below deals with one T cell receptor (beta chain). The germline CDR1 and CDR2 sequences are MNHEY and SVGEGT. The junction had 4 bases not matched to a gene; V was cut back by 4 bases and J by 1 base. This CDR3 comprises 16 residues. The sample comes from a study of blood T cell repertoires in COVID-19. Across the study: In each case, the material was cDNA or gDNA derived from T cells, B-cell-depleted T cells, or PBMCs.

In the original workflow: Estimates of nucleated cell counts were drawn from the amplification of reference gene primers. The repertoire was sequenced with immunoSEQ multiplex PCR; TCRdb's copy has only in-frame clones and lacks some. The V and J calls and the clone size are those of that table, but D and trimming were determined from the DNA. The table lists tens of thousands of clones, approximately 87% of them singletons, with around 5% in the top ten. The sequence was collected from a man in his fifties or sixties with active COVID-19. Sequencing was carried out using peripheral blood. The genes are TRBV6-2 or TRBV6-3 and TRBJ1-5; 10 bases are a match to TRBD1. CDR3 region: CASSSWTGGSNQPQHF. The DNA of the CDR3 is TGTGCCAGCAGTTCCTGGACAGGGGGGAGCAATCAGCCCCAGCATTTT.